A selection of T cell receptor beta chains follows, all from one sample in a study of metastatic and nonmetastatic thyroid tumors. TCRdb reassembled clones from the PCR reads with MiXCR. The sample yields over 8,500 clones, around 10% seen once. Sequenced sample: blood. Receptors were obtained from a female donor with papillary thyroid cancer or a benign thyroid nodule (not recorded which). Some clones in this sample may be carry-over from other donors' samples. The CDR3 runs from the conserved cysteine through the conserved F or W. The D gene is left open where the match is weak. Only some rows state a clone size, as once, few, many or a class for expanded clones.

CASSVASEQYF | TGTGCCAGCAGTGTGGCTTCCGAGCAGTACTTC | TRBJ2-7 | . | TRBV2 | medium-sized
CASSARPRETQYF | TGTGCCAGCAGCGCCCGACCCCGGGAGACCCAGTACTTC | TRBJ2-5 | . | TRBV7-6 | many
CSATGTESSYEQYF | TGCAGTGCTACCGGGACAGAGAGCTCCTACGAGCAGTACTTC | TRBJ2-7 | TRBD1 | TRBV20-1 | many
CASSPPGVIWKQYF | TGTGCCAGCAGTCCCCCCGGCGTAATTTGGAAGCAGTACTTC | TRBJ2-7 | . | TRBV12-3/TRBV12-4 | medium-sized
CASSRTGGGYGYTF | TGTGCCAGCAGCCGGACAGGGGGCGGATATGGCTACACCTTC | TRBJ1-2 | TRBD1 | TRBV12-3/TRBV12-4 | medium-sized
CASSAGGISYEQYF | TGTGCCAGCTCAGCAGGGGGGATCTCCTACGAGCAGTACTTC | TRBJ2-7 | . | TRBV18 | medium-sized
CASRYSGTAQETQYF | TGCGCCAGCAGATATTCCGGGACAGCACAAGAGACCCAGTACTTC | TRBJ2-5 | TRBD1 | TRBV5-1 | many
CASSDSIGTSGELFF | TGTGCCAGCAGTGACTCGATCGGGACTAGCGGGGAGCTGTTTTTT | TRBJ2-2 | TRBD2 | TRBV6-4 | medium-sized
CATSRGSRRAKNIQYF | TGTGCCACCAGCAGAGGATCACGGCGAGCCAAAAACATTCAGTACTTC | TRBJ2-4 | . | TRBV15 | .
CASSVELHGNEQFF | TGTGCCAGCAGCGTAGAGCTCCACGGAAATGAGCAGTTCTTC | TRBJ2-1 | . | TRBV9 | many
CASTRGSGNTIYF | TGTGCCAGCACCCGGGGCTCTGGAAACACCATATATTTT | TRBJ1-3 | . | TRBV12-3/TRBV12-4 | medium-sized
CASSPGLATDTQYF | TGTGCCAGCAGCCCCGGACTAGCGACAGATACGCAGTATTTT | TRBJ2-3 | TRBD2 | TRBV7-3 | many
CASSQATGRDTDTQYF | TGCGCCAGCAGCCAAGCTACGGGACGGGACACAGATACGCAGTATTTT | TRBJ2-3 | . | TRBV4-1 | many
CASSPGATNEKLFF | TGTGCCAGCTCACCGGGGGCAACTAATGAAAAACTGTTTTTT | TRBJ1-4 | . | TRBV18 | many
CASSFPGQGADGELFF | TGTGCCAGCAGCTTTCCCGGACAGGGGGCGGACGGGGAGCTGTTTTTT | TRBJ2-2 | TRBD1 | TRBV5-4 | many
CASSSTGQRDNSPLHF | TGTGCCAGCAGTTCCACAGGACAGCGCGACAATTCACCCCTCCACTTT | TRBJ1-6 | . | TRBV6-5 | many
CASSLRYTGELFF | TGTGCCAGCAGCCTCCGGTACACCGGGGAGCTGTTTTTT | TRBJ2-2 | . | TRBV11-2 | medium-sized
CASSPRTGGEKLFF | TGTGCCAGCAGCCCAAGGACAGGGGGTGAAAAACTGTTTTTT | TRBJ1-4 | TRBD1 | TRBV13 | many
CASSETSGRGNEQLF | TGTGCCAGCAGCGAAACTAGCGGGAGGGGCAATGAGCAGCTCTTC | TRBJ2-1 | TRBD2 | TRBV7-3 | many
CASREATEAGYTF | TGTGCCAGCAGGGAGGCCACGGAGGCTGGCTACACCTTC | TRBJ1-2 | . | TRBV2 | medium-sized
CASSYRDESSPLHF | TGTGCCAGCAGTTACAGGGACGAAAGTTCACCCCTCCACTTT | TRBJ1-6 | . | TRBV6-2/TRBV6-3 | .
CASSLGGGAGSSYNEQFF | TGTGCCAGCAGTTTAGGGGGAGGGGCAGGGAGCTCCTACAATGAGCAGTTCTTC | TRBJ2-1 | TRBD2 | TRBV12-3/TRBV12-4 | many
CATSRDRNPGGIQYF | TGTGCCACCAGCAGAGATCGGAACCCAGGCGGGATCCAGTACTTC | TRBJ2-5 | . | TRBV15 | many
CASSFEGWNEKLFF | TGTGCCAGCAGCTTCGAGGGTTGGAACGAAAAACTGTTTTTT | TRBJ1-4 | . | TRBV7-8 | many
CATSFRGAAFSYEQYF | TGTGCCACCTCATTCAGAGGGGCGGCTTTCTCCTACGAGCAGTACTTC | TRBJ2-7 | . | TRBV24-1 | medium-sized
CAISESINDPGNQPQHF | TGTGCCATCAGTGAGTCTATTAACGACCCAGGCAATCAGCCCCAGCATTTT | TRBJ1-5 | . | TRBV10-3 | few
CASSQDSGRVYNEQFF | TGCGCCAGCAGCCAAGATTCGGGCAGAGTCTACAATGAGCAGTTCTTC | TRBJ2-1 | . | TRBV4-1 | once
CASSEDFKGEQYF | TGTGCCAGCAGTGAGGATTTTAAGGGGGAGCAGTATTTT | TRBJ2-3 | . | TRBV6-4 | medium-sized
CASSPRTGGSSRETQYF | TGTGCCAGCAGCCCCCGGACGGGGGGGTCGAGTCGGGAGACTCAGTACTTC | TRBJ2-5 | TRBD2 | TRBV9 | .
CASSLYSYEQYF | TGTGCCAGCAGCCTTTATTCCTACGAGCAGTACTTC | TRBJ2-7 | . | TRBV5-4 | many
CASSDTGQNTEAFF | TGTGCCAGCAGCGATACAGGGCAGAACACTGAAGCTTTCTTT | TRBJ1-1 | . | TRBV9 | many
CASSQAISYNEQFF | TGCGCCAGCAGCCAAGCAATCTCCTACAATGAGCAGTTCTTC | TRBJ2-1 | . | TRBV4-1 | many
CSASQVDREAFF | TGCAGCGCCTCCCAGGTGGACAGGGAAGCTTTCTTT | TRBJ1-1 | TRBD1 | TRBV20-1 | many
CASSTRTGETDLYGYTF | TGTGCCAGCAGCACCCGGACAGGGGAAACGGATTTATATGGCTACACCTTC | TRBJ1-2 | TRBD1 | TRBV7-8 | .
CSVVVAVLSADTQYF | TGCAGCGTTGTTGTGGCGGTTCTATCCGCAGATACGCAATATTTT | TRBJ2-3 | . | TRBV29-1 | many
CASSLQGTTEAFF | TGTGCCAGCAGCTTGCAGGGAACCACTGAAGCTTTCTTT | TRBJ1-1 | . | TRBV7-2 | many
CASITRGLGNTIYF | TGTGCCAGCATCACCAGGGGGTTGGGAAACACCATATATTTT | TRBJ1-3 | TRBD1 | TRBV12-3/TRBV12-4 | few
CAWSGHWGNTIYF | TGTGCCTGGAGTGGCCACTGGGGAAACACCATATATTTT | TRBJ1-3 | . | TRBV30 | .
CASSSVGADTQYF | TGCGCCAGCAGCTCCGTGGGGGCAGATACGCAGTATTTT | TRBJ2-3 | . | TRBV5-1 | many
CASSDAGGGGSYNEQFF | TGTGCCAGCAGCGATGCAGGGGGAGGGGGTTCCTACAATGAGCAGTTCTTC | TRBJ2-1 | . | TRBV3-1 | .
CSARTGRGSNQPQHF | TGCAGTGCTAGAACGGGACGAGGAAGCAATCAGCCCCAGCATTTT | TRBJ1-5 | . | TRBV20-1 | many
CASILMGTSGRSSTDTQYF | TGTGCCAGCATCCTGATGGGAACTAGCGGGAGATCTAGCACAGATACGCAGTATTTT | TRBJ2-3 | TRBD2 | TRBV6-4 | many